The clone carrying this T cell receptor (beta chain) has at least ten counts. Its matching antigen is unknown. Sample treatment: randomized to nivolumab then ipilimumab (arm A) or the reverse (arm B). This record belongs to a study of sequential checkpoint blockade in melanoma. About the research overall: Patients were randomized 1:1 to nivolumab-then-ipilimumab or ipilimumab-then-nivolumab first-line.

Assay used: immunoSEQ multiplex PCR; TCRdb lists only in-frame clones, some missing. Among more than 3,000 clones, 24% were seen once, and the ten largest hold about 9.5%. Germline CDR1 is SGHNT and CDR2 is YENEEA. V shed 5 bases and J 5 bases; nucleotides not matched to a gene: 7. The CDR3 covers 14 residues. The study's findings and limits: About 30 times likelier clinical benefit followed increased tumor T-cell fraction and clonality. In arm A, pretreatment tumor clonality was associated with response.

The rearrangement uses TRBV11-3 and TRBJ2-5; 8 bases line up with TRBD1. The source of this sequence is a human donor with melanoma. Sequencing was performed on tumor tissue (inferred from file names), taken from a patient given nivolumab and ipilimumab in sequence. The CDR3 DNA reads as TGTGCCAGCAGCGACTCAGGGGGCGGGGAGACCCAGTACTTC. It is translated as CASSDSGGGETQYF.